The clone carrying this T cell receptor (beta chain) has more than one count but fewer than ten. Its antigen is not identified. The CDR3 sequence is 16 residues long. Germline trimming cut 5 bases from V and 4 bases from J; bases unmatched to any gene: 11. CDR1 is SGHTA and CDR2 is FQGNSA in the germline V gene. The record originates from a study of radiation and T cells in renal cell carcinoma. Study findings and constraints: Pretreatment tumor biopsies were lacking, so baseline clonotypes are unknown. Top tumor clonotypes rose in blood 2 weeks post-radiation, then contracted.

Specified time point: blood 2 weeks post-SBRT. Treatment defined: 15 Gy SBRT to primary tumor, nephrectomy 4 weeks later. Blood was sampled at baseline, 2 weeks and 4 weeks after SBRT. This renal cell carcinoma was of the clear cell type. The repertoire was sequenced with immunoSEQ multiplex PCR; TCRdb's copy has only in-frame clones and lacks some. The sample has around 130,000 clones, 88% seen once. This receptor was taken from a woman aged 70-85 years with renal cell carcinoma. This rearrangement joins TRBV7-2 to TRBJ2-1; 7 positions match TRBD2. This sample comprised blood, obtained from a patient whose treatment included radiotherapy and nephrectomy. The CDR3 DNA follows: TGTGCCAGCAGCCCCCAGGCGGGGAGGGGATACAATGAGCAGTTCTTC. Its translation is CASSPQAGRGYNEQFF.